Below, 19 T cell receptor beta chains from the same sample are listed, as sequenced in a study of cytomegalovirus exposure and HLA in healthy donors. 60 Vbeta and 13 Jbeta primers were used in PCR. The data were produced by immunoSEQ multiplex PCR, yet TCRdb's version contains in-frame clones alone and is incomplete. Of under 55,000 clones listed, around 70% are singletons. The sample taken for sequencing was PBMCs. Receptors were obtained from a woman in her 30s in good health and CMV-seronegative.

This chain links TRBV30 with TRBJ1-1; D perhaps matches TRBD1 (6 bases). Germline CDR1 GTSNPN, CDR2 SVGIG (reference sequence). V lost 4 bases and J lost 1, with 7 bases in between. CDR3 size: 12 residues. CDR3 amino acids: CAWKGENTEAFF. The CDR3 DNA reads TGTGCCTGGAAGGGGGAGAACACTGAAGCTTTCTTT.

The chain has TRBV6-1 and TRBJ2-7; D possibly corresponds to TRBD1 (6 bases). Trimming took off 5 bases at V and 1 base at J, with 12 bases between the two ends. Germline V gives CDR1 MNHNS, CDR2 SASEGT. The CDR3 is 14 amino acids. This chain's CDR3 is CASSLRQESYEQYF. The CDR3 nucleotides are TGTGCCAGCAGTTTGAGACAGGAGTCCTACGAGCAGTACTTC.

This sequence joins TRBV2 and TRBJ2-7; D might be TRBD1 (6 bases). CDR1 is SNHLY and CDR2 is FYNNEI in the germline V gene. V was clipped by 5 bases and J by 2 bases, with 16 bases between them. The CDR3 is 15 residues long. CDR3 DNA sequence: TGTGCCAGCAGTTCCTACGGGACACTAACCTACGAGCAGTACTTC. Translating it yields CASSSYGTLTYEQYF.

This clone was counted only a few times. This sequence joins TRBV30 and TRBJ2-7, with D possibly being TRBD1 (6 bases). This CDR3 has 11 residues. V shed 0 bases and J shed 13 bases, with 13 bases lying between them. Germline V lookup: CDR1 GTSNPN, CDR2 SVGIG (reference sequence). In nucleotides, the CDR3 is TGTGCCTGGAGTGTACAGGGCAGTACTTACTTC. It codes for CAWSVQGSTYF.

This clone has just one count. The rearrangement joins TRBV5-1 to TRBJ1-2, with D unresolved. The CDR3 has 13 amino acids. The germline V gene has CDR1 SGHRS and CDR2 YFSETQ. V lost 0 bases, J lost 0 bases, and 3 bases lay in between. The chain's CDR3 is CASSLASNYGYTF. Here the CDR3 DNA reads TGCGCCAGCAGCTTGGCTTCTAACTATGGCTACACCTTC.

V usage is TRBV29-1 and J usage is TRBJ1-2, with no clear D. This CDR3 region has 14 residues. Trimming removed 3 bases from V and 1 base from J, with 12 bases in between. Germline CDR1 reads SQVTM; CDR2 reads ANQGSEA. The CDR3 loop reads CSVDHRSGNYGYTF. CDR3 bases: TGCAGCGTTGACCACCGTTCGGGTAACTATGGCTACACCTTC. The full variable domain, its missing parts supplied by reference TRBV29-1 and TRBJ1-2, is SAVISQKPSRDICQRGTSLTIQCQVDSQVTMMFWYRQQPGQSLTLIATANQGSEATYESGFVIDKFPISRPNLTFSTLTVSNMSPEDSSIYLCSVDHRSGNYGYTFGSGTRLTVV.

The gene calls are TRBV28 and TRBJ2-7; 8 bases are a match to TRBD1. This CDR3 region has 16 residues. CDR1 is MDHEN, CDR2 SYDVKM, per germline. J was trimmed by 1 base and V by 7 bases; bases with no gene match: 12. The CDR3 sequence is CASMRAGTGRSYEQYF. Written as DNA, the CDR3 is TGTGCCAGCATGAGGGCGGGGACAGGCCGATCCTACGAGCAGTACTTC.

In nucleotides, the CDR3 is TGTGCCAGCCGGGCAGGGTCAGCTAACTATGGCTACACCTTC. Translation: CASRAGSANYGYTF. V usage is TRBV6-5 and J usage is TRBJ1-2, with a tentative D call TRBD1 (5 bases). Trimming left V 8 bases short and J 0 bases short, with 13 bases between. The length of the CDR3 is 14 residues. The germline CDR1 and CDR2 sequences are MNHEY and SVGAGI.

This chain uses TRBV9 with TRBJ2-7; perhaps TRBD1 as D (6 bases). CDR1 is SGDLS, CDR2 YYNGEE, per germline. Trimming left V 0 bases short and J 2 bases short, with 9 bases between. CDR3 size: 14 residues. As DNA, the CDR3 is TGTGCCAGCAGCGTAGACGAGGGGGCCTACGAGCAGTACTTC. Protein sequence: CASSVDEGAYEQYF.

The gene calls are TRBV18 and TRBJ1-5; possible D gene TRBD1, 5 bases. Germline V gene lookup returns CDR1 KGHSH and CDR2 LQKENI. V gave up 0 bases and J gave up 4 bases, with 7 bases separating them. This CDR3 region has 14 residues. The CDR3 loop is CASSPPGVNQPQHF. CDR3 coding DNA: TGTGCCAGCTCACCACCAGGGGTAAATCAGCCCCAGCATTTT.

The chain couples TRBV5-1 to TRBJ1-1, with D uncertain. In germline, CDR1 is SGHRS, CDR2 YFSETQ. Trimming took 1 base from V and 0 from J, leaving 13 bases between them. This CDR3 is built from 16 residues. This chain's CDR3 is CASSLWALSLNTEAFF. The CDR3 nucleotides read TGCGCCAGCAGCTTGTGGGCCCTGTCCTTGAACACTGAAGCTTTCTTT.

The chain joins TRBV30 to TRBJ1-1; D uncertain. Trimming left V 1 base short and J 12 bases short, with 12 bases between. Germline V gene sequence: CDR1 GTSNPN, CDR2 SVGIG (reference sequence). This CDR3 is built from 11 residues. CDR3 nucleotides: TGTGCCTGGAGTGATGTGTCCCCTCCTTTCTTT. Its protein is CAWSDVSPPFF.

This clone appeared a few times. The chain combines TRBV6-6 with TRBJ1-1, with D perhaps matching TRBD1 (5 bases). Germline values: CDR1 MNHNY, CDR2 SVGAGI (reference sequence). Trimming stripped 3 bases from V and 10 bases from J, with 9 bases between. This CDR3 comprises 11 residues. CDR3 sequence reads: CASSYAGGAFF. Here the CDR3 DNA reads TGTGCCAGCAGTTATGCGGGGGGAGCTTTCTTT.

The rearrangement uses TRBV11-2 and TRBJ2-7; 7 nucleotides line up with TRBD1. V was clipped by 4 bases and J by 0 bases; unmatched bases: 0. Germline CDR1 and CDR2: SGHAT and FQNNGV. The CDR3 contains 13 residues. The CDR3 sequence: CASSSGGSYEQYF. CDR3 in DNA: TGTGCCAGCAGCTCAGGGGGCTCCTACGAGCAGTACTTC.

The V and J genes are TRBV13 and TRBJ2-1, with TRBD2 matching over 8 bases. V shed 5 bases, J shed 0 bases, and the junction held 9 bases outside the gene matches. The CDR3 has 17 amino acids. Germline loops: CDR1 PRHDT, CDR2 FYEKMQ (reference sequence). Here the CDR3 reads CASSNNKRGSSYNEQFF. In DNA form, the CDR3 reads TGTGCCAGCAGCAATAATAAGCGGGGGAGCTCCTACAATGAGCAGTTCTTC.

V usage is TRBV6-5 and J usage is TRBJ2-2, with TRBD2 identical over 7 bases. The CDR3 runs to 14 residues. The V segment lost 5 bases and the J segment 6 bases; nucleotides outside the gene matches: 6. The V gene's germline CDR1 is MNHEY and CDR2 SVGAGI. CDR3 in DNA: TGTGCCAGCAGTAGTAGCGGGTTCTCCGGGGAGCTGTTTTTT. Its translation is CASSSSGFSGELFF.

V gene TRBV28 combines with J gene TRBJ1-5; no reliable D call. Germline V gene lookup returns CDR1 MDHEN and CDR2 SYDVKM. The CDR3 runs to 12 residues. V lost 6 bases to trimming and J lost 9 bases, with 12 bases between them. CDR3 bases: TGTGCCAGCAGGGGCTTGGTGGCGCCCCAGCATTTT. Translation gives CASRGLVAPQHF.

The V and J genes are TRBV6-5 and TRBJ1-2; D gene unclear. The V end lost 6 bases, the J end lost 4 bases, and 12 bases lay between the germline ends. This CDR3 region has 13 residues. Germline CDR1 is MNHEY and CDR2 is SVGAGI. DNA of the CDR3: TGTGCCAGCAGACCCGACACTTCCTATGGCTACACCTTC. Translating it yields CASRPDTSYGYTF.

The rearrangement uses TRBV19 and TRBJ2-3; D is possibly TRBD2 (6 bases). V dropped 2 bases and J dropped 1 base, with 7 bases sitting between them. This CDR3 region has 14 residues. The germline V gene encodes CDR1 LNHDA and CDR2 SQIVND (reference sequence). The CDR3 DNA reads as TGTGCCAGTAGTATACCGGGGGGCACAGATACGCAGTATTTT. This codes for CASSIPGGTDTQYF.